This TCR beta chain was retrieved from a study of persistence of HIV-infected CD4 T cells (dated by TCRdb to 2020 to 2022). Context from the whole study: The median time participants had been on suppressive ART was less than ten years. Peripheral blood samples of up to roughly 180 mL were taken at multiple time points, with the exception of two participants who underwent leukapheresis at a single time point. Anti-CD3/anti-CD28 stimulation activated a higher proportion of cells, with a lower memory fraction, than antigen stimulation. The study isolated CMV- and HIV-1 Gag-responding CD4+ T cells from ART-treated individuals to examine antigen-driven clonal expansion of HIV-1-infected cells. Proviral sequencing was used to assess clonality among infected cells, whereas TCRbeta sequencing gauged the clonality of all cells within each sorted population. Cross-participant TCR cluster analysis included roughly 8 participants for CMV and six or seven participants for Gag. What the work shows at the level of the full study, not this receptor alone: Because the TCR analyses were done in bulk, restricting them to just the rare CMV-responding cells that actually carried HIV-1 proviruses was not possible. TCR oligoclonality correlated with proviral oligoclonality within the same sorted populations. Significantly lower TCRbeta richness was observed in CMV- and Gag-responding cells than in anti-CD3/anti-CD28-responding cells, and higher oligoclonality was observed in CMV-responding cells than in CD3/CD28-stimulated and Gag-responding cells. The study involved few individuals and tested only a limited range of antigens. Antigen-responding cells were enriched for expanded CDR3beta sequences that were degenerate, which suggests that CD4+ responses to CMV and Gag underwent convergent selection.

The immunoSEQ hsTCRB assay version 4, run in survey mode, was used to sequence TCRbeta repertoires from genomic DNA. Genomic DNA was diluted to 8.5 to 10 ng/uL, using up to 1 ug per sample for TCRbeta sequencing. The authors' analysis ran thus. ImmunoSeq Analyzer 3.0 was used for analysis of TCRbeta data, and diversity was computed on productive nucleotide rearrangements. Using the Immunarch R package, lower-bound TCR diversity was estimated with the improved Chao index and clonality was estimated with the Gini coefficient. Different nucleotide rearrangements encoding the same CDR3beta amino acid sequence were treated as distinct clonotypes. TCRbeta sequences significantly enriched in antigen-responding cells relative to anti-CD3/anti-CD28-activated cells were identified by differential abundance analysis. TCRs were clustered by predicted peptide-MHC specificity with GLIPH2, both within individual participants and across merged participant data sets. The table comes from immuneACCESS by way of TCRdb, which keeps in-frame sequences with V and J called. Part of the clones is missing from these tables; in studies checked, under half for an unresolved V gene and the rest for unknown reasons. V, J and clone size are taken as reported in that table, and D and trimming were inferred from the DNA itself. The sample records around 45,000 clones, approximately 90% of which are singletons. The ten biggest clones cover 1.5% to 2% of the sample.

The table lists this clone with a few counts. It lacks a known antigen. No base-level quality is on record; no much larger clone is a single base apart. What this sample's treatment or condition label stands for: suppressive antiretroviral therapy. Cells were stimulated with anti-CD3/anti-CD28 magnetic beads as a nonspecific positive control representing the CD4+ T cell repertoire. CD4+ T cells that responded were sorted based on upregulation of both CD40 ligand and CD69. Participants were HIV-1-infected adults who started suppressive ART during chronic infection. For at least 4 years, the participants' plasma HIV-1 RNA had been undetectable, below 50 copies/mL. To be included, participants needed a CD4+ T cell count above 400 cells/uL and a positive CMV serology. Before stimulation, PBMCs were isolated using density centrifugation and then depleted of CD8+ T cells. For approximately 20 hours, the CD8-depleted PBMCs were stimulated with anti-CD28/CD49d costimulation, a CD40-blocking antibody, and enfuvirtide to prevent new infections. Sorting was done on either a Beckman Coulter MoFlo Legacy or an XDP sorter, and propidium iodide was used to exclude dead cells. For samples with more than one million cells, genomic DNA was extracted with the QIAamp DNA Mini Kit, and for all other samples the Quick-DNA Microprep Kit was used.

The origin of this receptor is an adult man with HIV who was CMV-seropositive. Sequencing was performed on CD4+ T cells sorted from PBMCs after roughly 19-hour stimulation, taken from a patient who received antiretroviral therapy. The cell subset or site tag for this specimen amounts to: CD40L+CD69+ CD4 T cells responding to anti-CD3/anti-CD28 beads, representing the overall repertoire.

The CDR3: CASSVVGGPYGYTF. The nucleotide sequence reads TGTGCCAGCAGCGTAGTGGGGGGTCCCTATGGCTACACCTTC. Recombination connected TRBV9 to TRBJ1-2, and TRBD1 may be the D gene, going by 5 matching bases. Spanning cysteine to phenylalanine, the CDR3 consists of 14 amino acids. The CDR3 DNA has 42 bases and is translated from base 1. V is shortened by 0 bases, J by 4 bases, and the region joining them spans 10 bases. From the germline V gene, CDR1 is SGDLS and CDR2 is YYNGEE.